The 12 T cell receptor beta chains below were found in one sample sequenced in a study of CD8 T cells in Susac syndrome. RNA in amounts of roughly 0.5 to 1 ug was reverse transcribed with random hexamers. TCRdb recomputed calls from the immunoSEQ multiplex PCR reads with MiXCR, one row per CDR3 protein. In the table there are tens of thousands of distinct CDR3 sequences, around 95% of which are singletons. Sequencing was performed on CD8+ T cells from PBMCs. The receptor source for this set is a human donor with multiple sclerosis.

V and J are TRBV18 and TRBJ2-2, with a tentative D call TRBD1 (6 bases). In germline, CDR1 is KGHSH, CDR2 LQKENI. V lost 0 bases and J 6 bases, leaving 8 bases between the germline ends. This CDR3 comprises 14 residues. The CDR3 sequence is CASSPPTGAGELFF. CDR3 nucleotide sequence: TGTGCCAGCTCACCACCGACAGGTGCCGGGGAGCTGTTTTTT.

This sequence joins TRBV12-3 or TRBV12-4 and TRBJ2-7; 13 bases are shared with TRBD2. V was clipped by 6 bases and J by 4 bases; unmatched bases: 6. CDR3 length: 15 residues. The CDR3 DNA sequence: TGTGCCAGCAGGGGAACTAGCGGGGGGGCTTACGAGCAGTACTTC. Protein product: CASRGTSGGAYEQYF.

V is TRBV12-3 or TRBV12-4 and J is TRBJ2-7, with TRBD2 as a possible D gene (5 bases). The V and J ends lost 1 base and 2 bases respectively, with 9 bases between them. The CDR3 spans 14 residues. As DNA, the CDR3 is TGTGCCAGCAGTTTAGGGACTTTCACCTACGAGCAGTACTTC. Translation gives CASSLGTFTYEQYF.

This CDR3 reads CSAWAAGSSYEQYF. CDR3 DNA sequence: TGCAGCGCCTGGGCGGCAGGGTCGTCCTACGAGCAGTACTTC. This rearrangement joins TRBV29-1 to TRBJ2-7, with a tentative D call TRBD1 (5 bases). The germline V gene has CDR1 SQVTM and CDR2 ANQGSEA. The germline V and J ends were trimmed by 7 bases and 1 base, with 17 bases remaining between them. The CDR3 runs to 14 residues.

CDR3 sequence (DNA): TGTGCCAGCAGTTCCACCTCTTCGGGGGGCTTCAACTATGGCTACACCTTC. Protein sequence: CASSSTSSGGFNYGYTF. The V and J genes are TRBV27 and TRBJ1-2; D might be TRBD1 (6 bases). The CDR3 runs to 17 residues. Germline values: CDR1 MNHEY, CDR2 SMNVEV (reference sequence). V lost 4 bases and J lost 2, with 20 bases in between.

The chain couples TRBV29-1 to TRBJ2-5, with 7 bases that match TRBD2. The CDR3 covers 15 residues. V was clipped by 6 bases and J by 6 bases; unmatched bases: 16. Germline V CDR1 and CDR2: SQVTM, ANQGSEA. The CDR3 nucleotides read TGCAGCGTCACAGCCCCCGGGACGGGGGGACAGACCCAGTACTTC. Translating it yields CSVTAPGTGGQTQYF.

This clonotype has just one count. The genes are TRBV4-2 and TRBJ2-3, with D perhaps TRBD2 (5 bases). V lost 1 base to trimming and J lost 5 bases, with 10 bases between them. Germline V gene data show CDR1 as LGHNA and CDR2 as YNFKEQ. CDR3 size: 14 residues. The CDR3 loop is CASSQAGGGDTQYF. The CDR3 region has the DNA TGTGCCAGCAGCCAAGCTGGAGGTGGAGATACGCAGTATTTT.

Regarding this clonotype: An end of the junction differs from the germline gene, which may be a read error. This chain joins TRBV12-3 or TRBV12-4 and TRBJ1-2, with D unclear. The CDR3 sequence is 9 residues long. The CDR3 DNA reads TGTGCCAGCAGTTTCCCCCCTTTCTTC. Translation gives CASSFPPFF.

The rearrangement links TRBV20-1 to TRBJ2-1; no clear D gene. Looked up from germline, CDR1 is DFQATT and CDR2 is SNEGSKA (reference sequence). The CDR3 spans 15 residues. In DNA, the CDR3 is TGCAGCTATAGAGATATAGCAGGTGATAACAATGAGCAGTTCTTC. Protein: CSYRDIAGDNNEQFF.

This clonotype has a handful of counts. The chain is built from TRBV29-1 and TRBJ1-1; the D is unclear. The germline gives CDR1 SQVTM, CDR2 ANQGSEA. The CDR3 loop spans 13 amino acids. The CDR3 DNA reads TGCAGTTCGGCGGACTCATCCGGCACTGAAGCTTTCTTT. This encodes CSSADSSGTEAFF.

This sequence joins TRBV6-6 and TRBJ2-1; D is perhaps TRBD2 (5 bases). In germline, CDR1 is MNHNY, CDR2 SVGAGI (reference sequence). V was shortened by 7 bases and J by 5 bases, with 12 bases between the two germline ends. CDR3 size: 13 residues. Written as DNA, the CDR3 is TGTGCCAGCATCGAGGGCAGAAACAATGAGCAGTTCTTC. Translation gives CASIEGRNNEQFF.

The gene calls are TRBV29-1 and TRBJ1-2; the D gene is possibly TRBD1 (6 bases). The V end was cut by 6 bases, the J end by 8 bases, with 16 bases between. This CDR3 is 12 amino acids long. Per germline, CDR1 SQVTM and CDR2 ANQGSEA. The CDR3: CSVYTGLGGYTF. CDR3 coding DNA: TGCAGCGTGTATACAGGGTTGGGCGGCTACACCTTC.